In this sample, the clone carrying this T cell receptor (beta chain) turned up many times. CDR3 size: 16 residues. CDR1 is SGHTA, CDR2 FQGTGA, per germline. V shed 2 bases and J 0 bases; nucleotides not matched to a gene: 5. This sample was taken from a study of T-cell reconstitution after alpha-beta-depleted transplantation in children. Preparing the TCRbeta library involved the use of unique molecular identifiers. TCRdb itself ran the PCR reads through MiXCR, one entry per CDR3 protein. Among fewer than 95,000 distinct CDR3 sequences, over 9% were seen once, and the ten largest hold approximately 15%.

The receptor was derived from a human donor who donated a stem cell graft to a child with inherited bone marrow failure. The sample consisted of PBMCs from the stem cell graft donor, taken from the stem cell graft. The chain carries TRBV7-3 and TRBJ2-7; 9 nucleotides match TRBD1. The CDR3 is CASSLGPTGGSYEQYF. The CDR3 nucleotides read TGTGCCAGCAGCTTAGGCCCGACAGGGGGCTCCTACGAGCAGTACTTC.